Below, 26 T cell receptor beta chains from the same sample are listed, as sequenced in a study of PD-1 blockade in mismatch repair-deficient tumors. Measured with immunoSEQ multiplex PCR; TCRdb has only the in-frame clones, and not every one. The table records just over 25,000 clones, less than 85% of them present only once. Sequencing used PBMCs, obtained before pembrolizumab treatment. The receptors derive from an adult with mismatch repair-deficient cancer.

The chain joins TRBV7-2 to TRBJ1-5; 8 nucleotides agree with TRBD1. This CDR3 is built from 14 residues. After removal of 5 bases from V and 7 bases from J, the junction contained 7 bases not matched to a gene. Germline lookup yields CDR1 SGHTA and CDR2 FQGNSA. CDR3 in DNA: TGTGCCAGCAGCCCCCAACCAGGGGGCCAGCCCCAGCATTTT. Translation gives CASSPQPGGQPQHF.

The chain is built from TRBV5-1 and TRBJ1-1; D is ambiguous. V was clipped by 2 bases and J by 1 base, with 6 bases between them. Germline V gene data show CDR1 as SGHRS and CDR2 as YFSETQ. The CDR3 covers 13 residues. CDR3 sequence (DNA): TGCGCCAGCAGCTTCGACACGAACACTGAAGCTTTCTTT. Residues: CASSFDTNTEAFF.

This chain connects TRBV5-6 to TRBJ2-5, with 14 bases fitting TRBD2. CDR1 and CDR2 (germline): SGHDT, YYEEEE. The CDR3 extends over 16 amino acids. V was pared by 4 bases and J by 5 bases, with 7 bases of the junction left unmatched. As DNA, the CDR3 is TGTGCCAGCAGCGACGTTAGACTAGCGGGAGGGGAGACCCAGTACTTC. Protein: CASSDVRLAGGETQYF.

CDR3 in amino acids: CASSEASGNTGELFF. As DNA, the CDR3 is TGTGCCAGCAGTGAAGCATCCGGGAACACCGGGGAGCTGTTTTTT. The chain uses TRBV2 and TRBJ2-2; D remains unclear. The germline V and J ends were trimmed by 0 bases and 1 base, with 6 bases remaining between them. The CDR3 totals 15 residues. From germline, CDR1 is SNHLY and CDR2 FYNNEI.

J is TRBJ1-5 and V is TRBV7-2, with D maybe TRBD1 (6 bases). The CDR3 covers 15 residues. V gave up 2 bases and J gave up 3 bases, with 11 bases separating them. CDR1 is SGHTA, CDR2 FQGNSA, per germline. The CDR3 DNA is TGTGCCAGCAGCTTACAGGGGTGGGACAATCAGCCCCAGCATTTT. It specifies CASSLQGWDNQPQHF.

The chain joins TRBV5-8 to TRBJ2-7; D remains ambiguous. Germline CDR1 SGHTS, CDR2 YDEGEE. The CDR3 is 13 residues long. V was pared by 3 bases and J by 7 bases, with 14 bases between. CDR3 nucleotides: TGTGCCAGCAGCTCCCCCCCGGTGCGAGAGCAGTACTTC. It specifies CASSSPPVREQYF.

The chain couples TRBV30 to TRBJ1-1; maybe TRBD1 (5 bases). Germline values: CDR1 GTSNPN, CDR2 SVGIG (reference sequence). This CDR3 comprises 18 residues. V was shortened by 3 bases and J by 1 base, with 24 bases between the two germline ends. CDR3 region: CAWRPKLGAGRGNTEAFF. CDR3 nucleotides: TGTGCCTGGAGACCGAAACTGGGCGCAGGGCGGGGGAACACTGAAGCTTTCTTT.

The rearrangement links TRBV9 to TRBJ1-2, with 9 positions matching TRBD1. The germline V gene encodes CDR1 SGDLS and CDR2 YYNGEE. This CDR3 comprises 17 residues. Losses at the gene ends were 1 base for V and 6 bases for J; bases not matched to a gene: 13. CDR3 bases: TGTGCCAGCAGCGTAACGGGGGACAGGGAAATTTTCGATGGCTACACCTTC. Translating it yields CASSVTGDREIFDGYTF.

The chain links TRBV19 to TRBJ2-7; D uncertain. This CDR3 region has 11 residues. V lost 3 bases, J lost 6 bases, and 6 bases lay in between. Germline assignment: CDR1 LNHDA and CDR2 SQIVND (reference sequence). CDR3 DNA: TGTGCCAGTAGTATCTTCGGCGAGCAGTACTTC. This gives the protein CASSIFGEQYF.

This chain uses TRBV14 with TRBJ2-7, with D possibly TRBD1 on 6 matching bases. Germline CDR1 SGHDN, CDR2 FVKESK. V shed 0 bases and J shed 4 bases, with 10 bases lying between them. This CDR3 comprises 14 residues. CDR3 nucleotide sequence: TGTGCCAGCAGCCAAGACAGGGGACGTTACGAGCAGTACTTC. Translated, it gives CASSQDRGRYEQYF.

The chain couples TRBV7-9 to TRBJ1-4; 8 bases align to TRBD1. CDR1 is SEHNR, CDR2 FQNEAQ, per germline (reference sequence). CDR3 length: 14 residues. V shed 5 bases, J shed 8 bases, and the junction held 7 bases outside the gene matches. CDR3 coding DNA: TGTGCCAGCAGCCGCTTTACAGGGGGAGAAAAACTGTTTTTT. Translating gives CASSRFTGGEKLFF.

This chain links TRBV5-1 with TRBJ1-6, with 7 bases aligning to TRBD1. Trimming removed 0 bases from V and 7 bases from J; junction bases left unmatched: 4. Germline CDR1 is SGHRS and CDR2 is YFSETQ. CDR3 length: 15 amino acids. The CDR3 is CASSLGQGENSPLHF. The CDR3 DNA is TGCGCCAGCAGCTTGGGGCAGGGGGAGAATTCACCCCTCCACTTT.

The chain carries TRBV7-9 and TRBJ2-3; D gene ambiguous. The CDR3 loop spans 12 amino acids. The germline V and J ends were trimmed by 4 bases and 1 base, with 3 bases remaining between them. CDR1 SEHNR and CDR2 FQNEAQ come from the germline V gene (reference sequence). Here the CDR3 DNA reads TGTGCCAGCAGCTCCGGCACAGATACGCAGTATTTT. Translated: CASSSGTDTQYF.

V gene TRBV30 combines with J gene TRBJ2-7; 8 nucleotides line up with TRBD1. The ends lost 4 bases at V and 6 bases at J; junction bases unmatched: 11. Germline values: CDR1 GTSNPN, CDR2 SVGIG (reference sequence). The CDR3 contains 14 residues. CDR3 DNA sequence: TGTGCCTGGAAGAGATCCCAGGGGGCGGTCGAGCAGTACTTC. This translates into CAWKRSQGAVEQYF.

The V call is TRBV18, the J call TRBJ2-3; 10 bases match TRBD2. CDR1 and CDR2 (germline): KGHSH, LQKENI. V lost 3 bases to trimming and J lost 3 bases; unmatched junction nucleotides: 6. The CDR3 is 16 amino acids. CDR3 coding DNA: TGTGCCAGCTCACCTCTCCCTAGCGGGAGTACAGATACGCAGTATTTT. Its translation: CASSPLPSGSTDTQYF.

The chain carries TRBV19 and TRBJ1-5; D is uncertain. The CDR3 totals 16 residues. V was cut by 5 bases and J by 0 bases, with 14 bases left in between. Germline-derived CDR1 and CDR2 are LNHDA and SQIVND (reference sequence). The CDR3: CASSGRTGNSNQPQHF. CDR3 nucleotide sequence: TGTGCCAGTAGTGGACGGACTGGTAATAGCAATCAGCCCCAGCATTTT.

The chain's CDR3 is CASTEQTGDNEQFF. The CDR3 coding sequence is TGCGCCAGCACGGAACAGACAGGGGACAATGAGCAGTTCTTC. This chain connects TRBV5-1 to TRBJ2-1, with 8 bases identical to TRBD1. Germline CDR1 SGHRS, CDR2 YFSETQ. The CDR3 extends over 14 amino acids. V was pared by 6 bases and J by 5 bases, with 7 bases of the junction left unmatched.

This clone was recorded once. CDR3 in amino acids: CASSLDPGEGEQYF. The CDR3 DNA reads as TGCGCCAGCAGCTTGGATCCAGGGGAAGGGGAGCAGTACTTC. The chain joins TRBV5-1 to TRBJ2-7, with D perhaps TRBD1 (6 bases). Trimming stripped 0 bases from V and 7 bases from J, with 14 bases between. From germline, CDR1 is SGHRS and CDR2 YFSETQ. The CDR3 is made up of 14 amino acids.

The V and J genes are TRBV11-2 and TRBJ2-1; a weak D match, TRBD2 (6 bases). Germline V gene lookup returns CDR1 SGHAT and CDR2 FQNNGV. CDR3 size: 17 residues. The germline V and J ends were trimmed by 2 bases and 0 bases, with 14 bases remaining between them. DNA of the CDR3: TGTGCCAGCAGCTTACCAGCCGGGAGTCGCTCCTACAATGAGCAGTTCTTC. It codes for CASSLPAGSRSYNEQFF.

The chain recombines TRBV9 with TRBJ2-3; 8 nucleotides agree with TRBD1. Germline assignment: CDR1 SGDLS and CDR2 YYNGEE. Trimming cost V 0 bases and J 2 bases; bases outside gene matches: 11. This CDR3 is 18 amino acids long. CDR3 nucleotides: TGTGCCAGCAGCGTAGGTAGGGGGACAGGTTTGGCCACAGATACGCAGTATTTT. Protein product: CASSVGRGTGLATDTQYF.

V usage is TRBV28 and J usage is TRBJ1-5; unclear D gene. V shed 4 bases and J shed 0 bases, with 19 bases lying between them. This CDR3 has 18 amino acids. Germline CDR1 and CDR2: MDHEN and SYDVKM. CDR3 sequence (DNA): TGTGCCAGCAGTTCTCCGACGGGGTTTGGGCTTAGCAATCAGCCCCAGCATTTT. This gives the protein CASSSPTGFGLSNQPQHF.

The chain carries TRBV7-3 and TRBJ2-1; 8 nucleotides align to TRBD2. The germline CDR1 and CDR2 sequences are SGHTA and FQGTGA. Trimming took 4 bases from V and 3 from J; bases not matched to a gene: 5. The CDR3 has 15 residues. CDR3 sequence: CASSYTSGYYNEQFF. In nucleotides, the CDR3 is TGTGCCAGCAGCTATACTAGCGGTTACTACAATGAGCAGTTCTTC.

The chain recombines TRBV5-4 with TRBJ2-2; 8 bases are a match to TRBD2. The length of the CDR3 is 17 residues. CDR1 is SGHNT, CDR2 YYREEE, per germline (reference sequence). V shed 4 bases, J shed 5 bases, and the junction held 13 bases outside the gene matches. The DNA for the CDR3 is TGTGCCAGCAGCCAAAGCCCTGCGGGAGGAAGTACCGGGGAGCTGTTTTTT. It codes for CASSQSPAGGSTGELFF.

J is TRBJ1-1 and V is TRBV6-5; 9 bases map to TRBD1. The CDR3 runs to 15 residues. Germline trimming cut 0 bases from V and 10 bases from J; bases unmatched to any gene: 9. The germline CDR1 and CDR2 sequences are MNHEY and SVGAGI. The CDR3 region has the DNA TGTGCCAGCAGTTACTCCCCCGGGACAGGGTTGGGAGCTTTCTTT. This gives the protein CASSYSPGTGLGAFF.

This clone was found a few times. The CDR3 DNA follows: TGTGCCAGCAAGACAGGGTTCTACGAGCAGTACTTC. This translates into CASKTGFYEQYF. The rearrangement links TRBV6-5 to TRBJ2-7, with 7 bases aligning to TRBD1. Germline V gives CDR1 MNHEY, CDR2 SVGAGI. The junction had 3 bases not matched to a gene; V was cut back by 7 bases and J by 3 bases. The CDR3 totals 12 residues.

The chain couples TRBV6-6 to TRBJ1-2; 7 bases fit TRBD1. CDR1 and CDR2 (germline): MNHNY, SVGAGI (reference sequence). Losses at the gene ends were 0 bases for V and 2 bases for J; bases not matched to a gene: 3. This CDR3 has 15 residues. The CDR3 sequence is CASSYSSTGNYGYTF. The CDR3 coding sequence is TGTGCCAGCAGTTACTCCTCGACAGGGAACTATGGCTACACCTTC.